One and the same sample provided the 25 T cell receptor beta chains below, sequenced in a study of blood T cell repertoires in COVID-19. TCRdb keeps only in-frame clones here, not all; method: immunoSEQ multiplex PCR. The table has roughly 68,000 clones, around 90% seen once. Sequences were obtained from peripheral blood. These receptors came from a woman aged 50 to 60 with COVID-19, enrolled during active disease.

The chain links TRBV7-2 to TRBJ2-7, with D hard to call. In germline, CDR1 is SGHTA, CDR2 FQGNSA. The CDR3 spans 11 residues. The germline V and J ends were trimmed by 4 bases and 7 bases, with 8 bases remaining between them. CDR3 DNA: TGTGCCAGCAGCTCGGGTCGTGAGCAGTACTTC. It translates to CASSSGREQYF.

The V call is TRBV5-4, the J call TRBJ2-2, with a tentative D call TRBD1 (6 bases). The germline gives CDR1 SGHNT, CDR2 YYREEE (reference sequence). The CDR3 loop spans 14 amino acids. Trimming removed 0 bases at V and 8 bases at J, with 11 bases between. The CDR3 coding sequence is TGTGCCAGCAGCTTGGCCAAAGGGGGAGGGGAGCTGTTTTTT. Its protein product is CASSLAKGGGELFF.

This clone was counted a single time. CDR3 sequence reads: CAWSHGGGSYEQYF. Written as DNA, the CDR3 is TGTGCCTGGAGCCACGGGGGGGGCAGTTACGAGCAGTACTTC. The chain joins TRBV30 to TRBJ2-7; 8 nucleotides match TRBD2. This CDR3 is built from 14 residues. Trimming removed 3 bases from V and 4 bases from J; junction bases left unmatched: 8. Germline V gives CDR1 GTSNPN, CDR2 SVGIG (reference sequence). Complete variable domain (other parts from reference TRBV30 and TRBJ2-7): SQTIHQWPATLVQPVGSPLSLECTVEGTSNPNLYWYRQAAGRGLQLLFYSVGIGQISSEVPQNLSASRPQDRQFILSSKKLLLSDSGFYLCAWSHGGGSYEQYFGPGTRLTVT.

The chain uses TRBV14 and TRBJ2-1; D may be TRBD2 (5 bases). Deletions cut 3 bases from V and 0 bases from J, with 6 bases between. Germline loops: CDR1 SGHDN, CDR2 FVKESK. CDR3 length equals 14 residues. The CDR3 DNA is TGTGCCAGCAGCCACGGGGTCTCCTACAATGAGCAGTTCTTC. It encodes CASSHGVSYNEQFF.

The chain employs TRBV3-1 (or the pseudogene TRBV3-2) and TRBJ2-3, with 8 bases that match TRBD2. There are 16 residues in the CDR3. Germline CDR1 reads LGHDT; CDR2 reads YNNKEL (reference sequence). V shed 3 bases and J 2 bases; nucleotides not matched to a gene: 7. The CDR3 sequence is CASSQATSGPTDTQYF. The CDR3, as DNA: TGTGCCAGCAGCCAGGCAACTAGCGGACCCACAGATACGCAGTATTTT.

This clone has only one observation. The chain recombines TRBV4-3 with TRBJ2-1; the match to TRBD2 covers 10 bases. The CDR3 has 18 amino acids. Germline V CDR1 and CDR2: LGHNA, YSLEER. Unmatched junction bases numbered 13, after V lost 0 bases and J lost 8 bases. The CDR3 here is CASSQDPASGRIWDEQFF. The CDR3 DNA sequence: TGCGCCAGCAGCCAAGATCCCGCTAGCGGGAGAATTTGGGATGAGCAGTTCTTC.

J is TRBJ2-3 and V is TRBV10-2; perhaps TRBD1 as D (7 bases). With 6 bases removed from V and 4 bases from J, the gap between germline ends came to 20 bases. CDR1 is WSHSY, CDR2 SAAADI, per germline. The CDR3 sequence is 16 residues long. In nucleotides, the CDR3 is TGCGCCAGCAGCCGAGGGCAGGGGGGAATCTCAGATACGCAGTATTTT. Encoded protein: CASSRGQGGISDTQYF.

This clone was seen only once. The CDR3 DNA reads TGTGCCAGCACCATTTCACAGGGGGCGGATGGCTACACCTTC. It is translated as CASTISQGADGYTF. This sequence joins TRBV28 and TRBJ1-2; TRBD1 matches at 9 bases. V gave up 7 bases and J gave up 6 bases; unmatched junction bases: 9. CDR1 is MDHEN and CDR2 is SYDVKM in the germline V gene. This CDR3 has 14 amino acids.

This sequence joins TRBV28 and TRBJ2-7, with 7 positions matching TRBD2. Germline CDR1 MDHEN, CDR2 SYDVKM. Trimming removed 5 bases from V and 0 bases from J; junction bases left unmatched: 10. There are 16 residues in the CDR3. The CDR3 DNA sequence: TGTGCCAGCAGTCCAATGACTAGCCGGAGCTCCTACGAGCAGTACTTC. Protein: CASSPMTSRSSYEQYF.

The chain has TRBV4-1 and TRBJ1-6; the D is unclear. Trimming took off 0 bases at V and 13 bases at J, with 19 bases between the two ends. CDR3 length: 16 residues. The germline gives CDR1 MGHRA, CDR2 YSYEKL. The CDR3 region has the DNA TGCGCCAGCAGCCAAGACCGCGACGTGAGGCCGTGGCCCCTCCACTTT. It yields the protein CASSQDRDVRPWPLHF.

The V gene is TRBV7-9, the J gene TRBJ2-3, with D possibly matching TRBD1 (6 bases). The germline CDR1 and CDR2 sequences are SEHNR and FQNEAQ (reference sequence). The CDR3 is 16 residues long. Trimming left V 1 base short and J 2 bases short, with 13 bases between. Written as DNA, the CDR3 is TGTGCCAGCAGCTTAGATCCCCGGACAGACACAGATACGCAGTATTTT. Translation: CASSLDPRTDTDTQYF.

This clone was detected only once. The chain is built from TRBV28 and TRBJ2-5; 8 bases align to TRBD2. Germline loops: CDR1 MDHEN, CDR2 SYDVKM. Trimming removed 2 bases from V and 5 bases from J; junction bases left unmatched: 7. The CDR3 loop spans 15 amino acids. For the CDR3, the DNA is TGTGCCAGCAGTTTAGGGAGCGGGGGAAGGGAGACCCAGTACTTC. This encodes CASSLGSGGRETQYF.

This chain connects TRBV6-6 to TRBJ2-1; 7 bases align to TRBD2. Germline CDR1 and CDR2: MNHNY and SVGAGI (reference sequence). The V gene end was trimmed by 0 bases and the J gene end by 4 bases; junction bases not matched to a gene: 6. The CDR3 loop spans 16 amino acids. CDR3 sequence: CASSYSVAGLYNEQFF. For the CDR3, the DNA is TGTGCCAGCAGTTACTCGGTAGCGGGTCTATACAATGAGCAGTTCTTC.

The rearrangement uses TRBV5-5 and TRBJ2-3, with TRBD2 identical over 7 bases. CDR3 size: 13 residues. Losses at the gene ends were 7 bases for V and 4 bases for J; bases not matched to a gene: 6. Germline V gene lookup returns CDR1 SGHKS and CDR2 YYEKEE (reference sequence). This chain's CDR3 is CASWEGSADTQYF. The CDR3, as DNA: TGTGCCAGCTGGGAGGGAAGCGCAGATACGCAGTATTTT.

This chain links TRBV29-1 with TRBJ2-7; D gene ambiguous. The V gene's germline CDR1 is SQVTM and CDR2 ANQGSEA. Trimming left V 0 bases short and J 0 bases short, with 9 bases between. The CDR3 is made up of 14 amino acids. The CDR3 spells CSVEDTRSSYEQYF. In DNA, the CDR3 is TGCAGCGTTGAAGACACCCGGAGCTCCTACGAGCAGTACTTC.

The chain links TRBV4-1 to TRBJ2-1; D may be TRBD2 (6 bases). This CDR3 comprises 15 residues. The V gene's germline CDR1 is MGHRA and CDR2 YSYEKL. V was clipped by 4 bases and J by 9 bases, with 19 bases between them. CDR3 sequence reads: CASSRLGIKEGEQFF. The CDR3 coding sequence is TGCGCCAGCAGCCGTTTGGGGATAAAGGAGGGTGAGCAGTTCTTC.

This chain uses TRBV5-5 with TRBJ2-5, with TRBD1 as a possible D gene (6 bases). The V gene lost 2 bases and the J gene lost 5 bases, with 10 bases spanning the gap. Germline CDR1 is SGHKS and CDR2 is YYEKEE (reference sequence). There are 13 residues in the CDR3. CDR3 sequence (DNA): TGTGCCAGCAGCTTCCAGGGGATCGAGACCCAGTACTTC. It is translated as CASSFQGIETQYF.

This chain joins TRBV28 and TRBJ2-7; perhaps TRBD2 as D (5 bases). Germline V gives CDR1 MDHEN, CDR2 SYDVKM. V was clipped by 10 bases and J by 7 bases, with 14 bases between them. The CDR3 length is 11 residues. CDR3 nucleotide sequence: TGTGCCACGGAGCGTTCGGGGGAGCAGTACTTC. This encodes CATERSGEQYF.

V gene TRBV5-4 combines with J gene TRBJ2-1, with TRBD2 matching 8 bases. Germline CDR1 and CDR2: SGHNT and YYREEE (reference sequence). V gave up 5 bases and J gave up 7 bases; unmatched junction bases: 8. The CDR3 is made up of 14 amino acids. Here the CDR3 reads CASSRAGVLNEQFF. The CDR3 DNA reads as TGTGCCAGCAGTCGAGCGGGAGTTCTAAATGAGCAGTTCTTC. Combining the CDR3 with reference TRBV5-4 and TRBJ2-1 gives the whole variable domain ETGVTQSPTHLIKTRGQQVTLRCSSQSGHNTVSWYQQALGQGPQFIFQYYREEENGRGNFPPRFSGLQFPNYSSELNVNALELDDSALYLCASSRAGVLNEQFFGPGTRLTVL.

This clone occurred once. J is TRBJ1-6 and V is TRBV15, with D tentatively TRBD1 (6 bases). Deletions cut 9 bases from V and 7 bases from J, with 13 bases between. Germline CDR1 reads LNHNV; CDR2 reads YYDKDF (reference sequence). The CDR3 spans 13 residues. This chain's CDR3 is CATSRGRNSPLHF. The DNA of the CDR3 is TGTGCCACTTCGCGGGGGCGAAATTCACCCCTCCACTTT. Full variable domain (missing parts from reference TRBV15 and TRBJ1-6): DAMVIQNPRYQVTQFGKPVTLSCSQTLNHNVMYWYQQKSSQAPKLLFHYYDKDFNNEADTPDNFQSRRPNTSFCFLDIRSPGLGDTAMYLCATSRGRNSPLHFGNGTRLTVT.

This chain uses TRBV6-5 with TRBJ2-7; a possible D gene is TRBD1 (6 bases). Germline CDR1 is MNHEY and CDR2 is SVGAGI. The CDR3 has 15 amino acids. Trimming removed 5 bases at V and 0 bases at J, with 14 bases between. CDR3 sequence (DNA): TGTGCCAGCAGTCACAAAAACAGGGACTCCTACGAGCAGTACTTC. It translates to CASSHKNRDSYEQYF.

DNA of the CDR3: TGTGCCAGCAGCCCTCACGCGGGGCGAGGGGACACTGAAGCTTTCTTT. Residues: CASSPHAGRGDTEAFF. The chain uses TRBV7-8 and TRBJ1-1; a weak D match, TRBD1 (5 bases). Trimming removed 5 bases at V and 3 bases at J, with 19 bases between. The germline V gene has CDR1 SGHVS and CDR2 FQNEAQ. The CDR3 has 16 residues.

This clone was counted only a few times. The V call is TRBV18, the J call TRBJ2-5, with D possibly being TRBD2 (5 bases). Trimming took off 6 bases at V and 5 bases at J, with 10 bases between the two ends. The germline gives CDR1 KGHSH, CDR2 LQKENI. CDR3 length: 12 amino acids. The CDR3 is CASSRGPETQYF. CDR3 DNA sequence: TGTGCCAGCTCCCGCGGGCCGGAGACCCAGTACTTC. Filled out from reference TRBV18 and TRBJ2-5, the complete variable domain reads NAGVMQNPRHLVRRRGQEARLRCSPMKGHSHVYWYRQLPEEGLKFMVYLQKENIIDESGMPKERFSAEFPKEGPSILRIQQVVRGDSAAYFCASSRGPETQYFGPGTRLLVL.

This clone has a single count. V and J are TRBV18 and TRBJ1-2, with a tentative D call TRBD1 (6 bases). The CDR3 covers 14 residues. V lost 3 bases and J lost 2, with 10 bases in between. Germline V lookup: CDR1 KGHSH, CDR2 LQKENI. CDR3 region: CASSPEQGNYGYTF. CDR3 bases: TGTGCCAGCTCACCTGAACAGGGAAACTATGGCTACACCTTC.

The gene calls are TRBV5-1 and TRBJ1-2, with 8 positions matching TRBD1. The V gene's germline CDR1 is SGHRS and CDR2 YFSETQ. V dropped 4 bases and J dropped 8; count of bases not matched to a gene: 4. The CDR3 is 12 amino acids. CDR3 nucleotides: TGCGCCAGCAGCCAGGACAGGGCGGGCTACACCTTC. This gives the protein CASSQDRAGYTF.